The clone carrying this T cell receptor (beta chain) was counted ten times or more. CDR1 is MNHEY and CDR2 is SMNVEV in the germline V gene (reference sequence). Unmatched junction bases numbered 11, after V lost 1 base and J lost 2 bases. The CDR3 runs 17 residues. This record belongs to a study of early T cells in non-severe SARS-CoV-2 infection. The library protocol tagged individual cDNA molecules with unique molecular identifiers. From the 5' RACE reads, TCRdb called clonotypes with MiXCR, one entry per CDR3 protein. The table lists about 77,000 distinct CDR3 sequences, less than 5.5% of them singletons, with around 6.6% in the top ten.

Sequenced material: whole blood, taken at baseline. The chain employs TRBV27 and TRBJ2-7, with 7 bases aligning to TRBD1. This receptor was obtained from an adult who was a healthcare worker with PCR-confirmed SARS-CoV-2 infection or an uninfected control (not recorded which). The CDR3 loop is CASSLFRTGGIPYEQYF. DNA of the CDR3: TGTGCCAGCAGTTTATTCCGGACAGGAGGCATCCCCTACGAGCAGTACTTC.